Below, 4 T cell receptor beta chains from the same sample are listed, as sequenced in a study of low-dose radiotherapy and immunotherapy resistance in tumors. Primers targeting TRAV and TRBV primed first-strand cDNA, covering alpha and beta chains. Amplification of TCRs used a constant-region primer and V-primer adapter for around 19 PCR cycles. TCRdb analysed the reads with MiXCR anew, one entry per CDR3 protein. The repertoire holds thousands of distinct CDR3 sequences, with approximately 50% as singletons. The receptors come from a human donor with advanced metastatic prostate, ovarian, gallbladder or colorectal cancer (not recorded which). This table probably holds off-target reads from a library built for another chain.

V and J are TRBV12-3 or TRBV12-4 and TRBJ2-3; D unresolved. The CDR3 consists of 13 residues. V lost 6 bases, J lost 5 bases, and 12 bases lay in between. The CDR3: CASSPLGRDTQYF. As DNA, the CDR3 is TGTGCCAGCAGCCCTCTTGGTCGAGATACGCAGTATTTT.

The V gene is TRBV28, the J gene TRBJ2-3; D is unclear. The V and J ends lost 3 bases and 1 base respectively, with 17 bases between them. The germline CDR1 and CDR2 sequences are MDHEN and SYDVKM. CDR3 length equals 17 residues. This chain's CDR3 is CASSFRTAIDGTDTQYF. The CDR3 DNA is TGTGCCAGCAGTTTCCGGACCGCCATCGACGGCACAGATACGCAGTATTTT.

The chain couples TRBV2 to TRBJ2-5; D remains ambiguous. CDR1 SNHLY and CDR2 FYNNEI come from the germline V gene. This CDR3 is 13 amino acids long. V lost 3 bases and J lost 5, with 10 bases in between. Here the CDR3 DNA reads TGTGCCAGCAGTGAGTCCAGGATCGAGACCCAGTACTTC. As protein: CASSESRIETQYF.

This clonotype was counted a few times. In DNA, the CDR3 is TGCGCCAGCAGCTATAGGACAGGGCCTGGAAACACCATATATTTT. It yields the protein CASSYRTGPGNTIYF. V gene TRBV5-1 combines with J gene TRBJ1-3; 8 bases align to TRBD1. Germline V lookup: CDR1 SGHRS, CDR2 YFSETQ. This CDR3 contains 15 residues. Germline trimming cut 3 bases from V and 2 bases from J; bases unmatched to any gene: 4.